This TCR beta chain derives from a study of OX40 agonist ivuxolimab in advanced cancers. The germline gives CDR1 LGHNA, CDR2 YSLEER. The CDR3 contains 15 residues. The trim removed 4 bases at V and 7 bases at J, leaving 8 bases unmatched. The protocol was immunoSEQ multiplex PCR, while the TCRdb copy is restricted to in-frame clones and leaves out a portion. The sample includes 71,000 or so clones, around 80% of them seen just once. On cycle 4 day 1 and cycle 7 day 1, as well as at baseline, blood was sampled. This chain joins TRBV4-3 and TRBJ1-4; 8 bases match TRBD1. The clonotype was recovered from an adult with an advanced solid tumor such as melanoma, head and neck, liver or kidney cancer. The sequencing here drew on CD4+ or CD8+ T cells sorted from blood, taken in a trial of the OX40 agonist ivuxolimab. The chain's CDR3 is CASSPGGTGGEKLFF. The CDR3, as DNA: TGCGCCAGCAGCCCCGGTGGGACAGGCGGTGAAAAACTGTTTTTT.